One and the same sample provided the 28 T cell receptor beta chains below, sequenced in a study of shared clonotypes between healthy human individuals. Assay used: immunoSEQ multiplex PCR; TCRdb lists only in-frame clones, some missing. The top ten clones hold 0.36% of a sample with 2,500,000 or so clones, roughly 93% of them seen once. Sequenced input: naive CD4+ T cells from PBMCs. The subset here: CD45RA+ positively selected. The receptors stem from a man between 18 and 29 years old in good health. Some clones in this sample may be carry-over from other donors' samples.

The count of this clone is one. This sequence joins TRBV5-1 and TRBJ2-2; the D gene could be TRBD1 or TRBD2 (5 bases each). The CDR3 consists of 14 residues. CDR1 and CDR2 (germline): SGHRS, YFSETQ. Trimming cost V 1 base and J 8 bases, with 12 bases left between them. CDR3 nucleotides: TGCGCCAGCAGCTTGAGAGGGGCGACTGGGGAGCTGTTTTTT. Translation: CASSLRGATGELFF.

The rearrangement links TRBV9 to TRBJ2-7; D remains ambiguous. Germline V gene lookup returns CDR1 SGDLS and CDR2 YYNGEE. V was pared by 0 bases and J by 0 bases, with 13 bases between. The CDR3 covers 16 residues. The CDR3 sequence: CASSVAGRPSSYEQYF. As DNA, the CDR3 is TGTGCCAGCAGCGTAGCGGGCAGGCCAAGCTCCTACGAGCAGTACTTC.

Only one count was recorded for this clone. The chain couples TRBV5-4 to TRBJ1-1; TRBD1 might be the D (6 bases). Per the germline V gene, CDR1 is SGHNT and CDR2 is YYREEE (reference sequence). CDR3 length: 14 amino acids. V was trimmed by 4 bases and J by 1 base, leaving 11 bases between them. The CDR3 nucleotides read TGTGCCAGCAGCAGACAGGTTGCGAACACTGAAGCTTTCTTT. Translation gives CASSRQVANTEAFF.

This clone appeared once. V usage is TRBV7-2 and J usage is TRBJ2-5; weak D call: TRBD2 (5 bases). There are 12 residues in the CDR3. CDR1 is SGHTA and CDR2 is FQGNSA in the germline V gene. V was cut by 10 bases and J by 4 bases, with 13 bases left in between. The CDR3 DNA sequence: TGTGCCATCCGGAGGAGTGGAGAGACCCAGTACTTC. Its translation: CAIRRSGETQYF.

The rearrangement joins TRBV7-6 to TRBJ1-5; 10 nucleotides align to TRBD1. This CDR3 contains 19 residues. The germline V gene has CDR1 SGHVS and CDR2 FNYEAQ. J was trimmed by 3 bases and V by 5 bases; bases with no gene match: 16. The CDR3 region has the DNA TGTGCCAGCAGCAGGAAGCTTGGCGAGACAGGGGGCCTCAATCAGCCCCAGCATTTT. This sequence encodes CASSRKLGETGGLNQPQHF.

V gene TRBV27 combines with J gene TRBJ2-7, with D perhaps TRBD1 (5 bases). CDR1 and CDR2 from the germline V gene are MNHEY and SMNVEV (reference sequence). There are 16 residues in the CDR3. V lost 4 bases to trimming and J lost 1 base, with 17 bases between them. DNA of the CDR3: TGTGCCAGCAGTTCCCGAGCTACTACAGGATCCTACGAGCAGTACTTC. Encoded protein: CASSSRATTGSYEQYF.

This sequence joins TRBV7-6 and TRBJ1-5; D is unresolved. This CDR3 region has 17 residues. The V gene's germline CDR1 is SGHVS and CDR2 FNYEAQ. V was cut by 1 base and J by 1 base, with 14 bases left in between. CDR3 sequence: CASSLESPLISNQPQHF. The CDR3 nucleotides read TGTGCCAGCAGCTTAGAGTCGCCCTTAATAAGCAATCAGCCCCAGCATTTT.

CDR3 sequence: CASSPSSTLYEAFF. In DNA form, the CDR3 reads TGTGCCAGCAGCCCCTCCTCGACCCTATATGAAGCTTTCTTT. The chain is built from TRBV9 and TRBJ1-1, with unresolved D. Germline CDR1 and CDR2: SGDLS and YYNGEE. The CDR3 runs 14 residues. V dropped 4 bases and J dropped 7 bases, with 17 bases sitting between them.

The rearrangement uses TRBV6-6 and TRBJ2-2; D is unresolved. This CDR3 spans 13 amino acids. The germline gives CDR1 MNHNY, CDR2 SVGAGI (reference sequence). The germline V and J ends were trimmed by 7 bases and 7 bases, with 13 bases remaining between them. This CDR3 reads CASTLYTSGELFF. Here the CDR3 DNA reads TGTGCCAGCACCCTTTATACGAGCGGGGAGCTGTTTTTT.

V gene TRBV7-9 combines with J gene TRBJ1-1, with 7 bases identical to TRBD1. The CDR3 runs 15 residues. With V trimmed by 4 bases and J by 10 bases, 15 bases remained unmatched. The germline CDR1 and CDR2 sequences are SEHNR and FQNEAQ (reference sequence). CDR3 nucleotides: TGTGCCAGCAGCTCTTCAGGGGGGACGACGTCGGGAGCTTTCTTT. It yields the protein CASSSSGGTTSGAFF.

This sequence joins TRBV11-3 and TRBJ2-5; D possibly corresponds to TRBD2 (7 bases). This CDR3 contains 14 residues. Germline CDR1 is SGHNT and CDR2 is YENEEA. Deletions cut 5 bases from V and 5 bases from J, with 15 bases between. The CDR3 DNA is TGTGCCAGCAGCCCCTCTCGGGGGGCGGAGACCCAGTACTTC. Translation: CASSPSRGAETQYF.

The CDR3, as DNA: TGTGCCAGCAGCTTGGGAACAGGGATTGCCGGGGAGCTGTTTTTT. Protein sequence: CASSLGTGIAGELFF. The chain has TRBV7-6 and TRBJ2-2; a possible D gene is TRBD1 (6 bases). The CDR3 has 15 amino acids. V was clipped by 3 bases and J by 6 bases, with 14 bases between them. The germline V gene has CDR1 SGHVS and CDR2 FNYEAQ. Looking up the rest from reference TRBV7-6 and TRBJ2-2 gives the full variable domain: GAGVSQSPRYKVTKRGQDVALRCDPISGHVSLYWYRQALGQGPEFLTYFNYEAQQDKSGLPNDRFSAERPEGSISTLTIQRTEQRDSAMYRCASSLGTGIAGELFFGEGSRLTVL.

With regard to this clone: One end of the junction is discordant with germline, which a read error may explain. The chain is built from TRBV4-1 and TRBJ2-5, with D possibly TRBD1 on 6 matching bases. The CDR3 spans 15 residues. The V gene's germline CDR1 is MGHRA and CDR2 YSYEKL. Here the CDR3 reads CASSQVVRGQGTQYF. The DNA of the CDR3 is TGCGCCAGCAGCCAAGTTGTCAGGGGACAAGGGACCCAGTACTTC.

Worth noting for this clone: Other DNA sequences from this sample encode an identical CDR3 as well. J is TRBJ1-1 and V is TRBV5-1; the D gene is possibly TRBD1 (5 bases). The CDR3 is 13 amino acids. Trimming pared 3 bases from V and 0 bases from J, leaving 6 bases between. Germline-derived CDR1 and CDR2 are SGHRS and YFSETQ. For the CDR3, the DNA is TGCGCCAGCAGCTCACAGGTGAACACTGAAGCTTTCTTT. Protein: CASSSQVNTEAFF.

The chain is built from TRBV5-1 and TRBJ2-1, with 10 nucleotides matching TRBD2. Germline CDR1 and CDR2: SGHRS and YFSETQ. The CDR3 is 15 residues long. V lost 3 bases and J lost 3; bases outside the gene matches: 3. The CDR3 protein is CASSSGTSVYNEQFF. The CDR3 nucleotides read TGCGCCAGCAGCTCCGGGACTAGCGTCTACAATGAGCAGTTCTTC.

This clone was seen once. This sample also contains other DNA sequences that code for the same CDR3. The V and J genes are TRBV28 and TRBJ2-7, with unresolved D. CDR1 and CDR2 from the germline V gene are MDHEN and SYDVKM. The CDR3 runs to 12 residues. V was pared by 5 bases and J by 3 bases, with 8 bases between. The CDR3 reads CASSLQIYEQYF. CDR3 sequence (DNA): TGTGCCAGCAGTCTCCAAATCTACGAGCAGTACTTC.

The chain carries TRBV11-1 and TRBJ2-3; D is undetermined. There are 12 residues in the CDR3. Between the trimmed V and J ends, which lost 5 bases and 3 bases, there was a span of 6 bases. Germline values: CDR1 SGHAT, CDR2 FQDESV (reference sequence). This CDR3 reads CASSRPTDTQYF. DNA of the CDR3: TGTGCCAGCAGCCGCCCGACAGATACGCAGTATTTT.

This clone has more than one count but fewer than ten. The V call is TRBV2, the J call TRBJ1-5; D is unclear. Germline CDR1 reads SNHLY; CDR2 reads FYNNEI. V was shortened by 3 bases and J by 3 bases, with 9 bases between the two germline ends. The CDR3 extends over 14 amino acids. The CDR3 spells CASSDANVNQPQHF. As DNA, the CDR3 is TGTGCCAGCAGTGATGCCAATGTCAATCAGCCCCAGCATTTT.

The chain is built from TRBV29-1 and TRBJ1-1, with TRBD1 matching over 8 bases. Per the germline V gene, CDR1 is SQVTM and CDR2 is ANQGSEA. The ends lost 5 bases at V and 0 bases at J; junction bases unmatched: 2. The CDR3 extends over 13 amino acids. The CDR3 region has the DNA TGCAGCGTTATGACAGGGGTGAACACTGAAGCTTTCTTT. Residues: CSVMTGVNTEAFF. The full variable domain, completed using reference TRBV29-1 and TRBJ1-1, is SAVISQKPSRDICQRGTSLTIQCQVDSQVTMMFWYRQQPGQSLTLIATANQGSEATYESGFVIDKFPISRPNLTFSTLTVSNMSPEDSSIYLCSVMTGVNTEAFFGQGTRLTVV.

The chain uses TRBV28 and TRBJ1-1; 7 bases are shared with TRBD1. From germline, CDR1 is MDHEN and CDR2 SYDVKM. The CDR3 is made up of 15 amino acids. V lost 6 bases, J lost 8 bases, and 15 bases stayed unmatched. CDR3 bases: TGTGCCAGCAGCTCCCCGTCGGGGACAGTACTAGAAGCTTTCTTT. Translated: CASSSPSGTVLEAFF.

This clone was recorded only once. The V and J genes are TRBV7-2 and TRBJ1-5; D unclear. This CDR3 comprises 17 residues. The germline V gene encodes CDR1 SGHTA and CDR2 FQGNSA. V was clipped by 6 bases and J by 0 bases, with 18 bases between them. The CDR3 sequence: CASSNSGTFHSNQPQHF. CDR3 bases: TGTGCCAGCAGTAACTCCGGCACATTCCATAGCAATCAGCCCCAGCATTTT.

This sequence joins TRBV18 and TRBJ1-1; a weak D match, TRBD1 (6 bases). The CDR3 consists of 16 residues. Trimming stripped 6 bases from V and 3 bases from J, with 20 bases between. Looked up from germline, CDR1 is KGHSH and CDR2 is LQKENI. CDR3 nucleotide sequence: TGTGCCAGCTCTCGGGGGGGCGCCGGGTCGGACACTGAAGCTTTCTTT. This codes for CASSRGGAGSDTEAFF.

This clone was detected once. The rearrangement uses TRBV9 and TRBJ2-6; a possible D gene is TRBD1 (6 bases). This CDR3 is 18 amino acids long. Germline CDR1 SGDLS, CDR2 YYNGEE. The ends were cut back, 6 bases at V and 0 bases at J, with 19 bases in the middle. In DNA form, the CDR3 reads TGTGCCAGCACCCTAGGCTGGGACACGAGCTCTGGGGCCAACGTCCTGACTTTC. This gives the protein CASTLGWDTSSGANVLTF.

A note on this clone: The sample holds other DNA sequences that translate to the same CDR3. V usage is TRBV28 and J usage is TRBJ1-5, with 8 bases that match TRBD1. The V gene end was trimmed by 6 bases and the J gene end by 2 bases; junction bases not matched to a gene: 6. Germline CDR1 is MDHEN and CDR2 is SYDVKM. CDR3 size: 15 residues. The CDR3 here is CASSPTGGGNQPQHF. The DNA of the CDR3 is TGTGCCAGCAGCCCTACAGGGGGGGGCAATCAGCCCCAGCATTTT.

The chain is built from TRBV19 and TRBJ2-1; TRBD2 aligns across 11 bases. In germline, CDR1 is LNHDA, CDR2 SQIVND (reference sequence). With V trimmed by 4 bases and J by 5 bases, 7 bases remained unmatched. The CDR3 extends over 16 amino acids. The CDR3 DNA reads as TGTGCCAGTAGTACACTAGCGGGAGTGGGGAACAATGAGCAGTTCTTC. Encoded protein: CASSTLAGVGNNEQFF.

The chain uses TRBV7-3 and TRBJ2-5, with D tentatively TRBD1 (7 bases). Trimming left V 4 bases short and J 4 bases short, with 13 bases between. The CDR3 extends over 14 amino acids. Germline V gives CDR1 SGHTA, CDR2 FQGTGA. The CDR3 protein is CASSSQGGLETQYF. The CDR3, as DNA: TGTGCCAGCAGCTCTCAGGGGGGTCTAGAGACCCAGTACTTC.

J is TRBJ2-5 and V is TRBV5-1, with D unresolved. This CDR3 contains 14 residues. Germline CDR1 is SGHRS and CDR2 is YFSETQ. V was shortened by 0 bases and J by 5 bases, with 11 bases between the two germline ends. CDR3 loop: CASSLARAQETQYF. DNA for the CDR3: TGCGCCAGCAGCTTGGCTCGGGCGCAGGAGACCCAGTACTTC.

The genes are TRBV4-2 and TRBJ2-7; 11 positions agree with TRBD1. The trim removed 0 bases at V and 3 bases at J, leaving 4 bases unmatched. This CDR3 has 16 amino acids. Germline CDR1 and CDR2: LGHNA and YNFKEQ. CDR3 loop: CASSQEPGQGGYEQYF. CDR3 bases: TGTGCCAGCAGCCAAGAACCGGGACAGGGGGGCTACGAGCAGTACTTC.